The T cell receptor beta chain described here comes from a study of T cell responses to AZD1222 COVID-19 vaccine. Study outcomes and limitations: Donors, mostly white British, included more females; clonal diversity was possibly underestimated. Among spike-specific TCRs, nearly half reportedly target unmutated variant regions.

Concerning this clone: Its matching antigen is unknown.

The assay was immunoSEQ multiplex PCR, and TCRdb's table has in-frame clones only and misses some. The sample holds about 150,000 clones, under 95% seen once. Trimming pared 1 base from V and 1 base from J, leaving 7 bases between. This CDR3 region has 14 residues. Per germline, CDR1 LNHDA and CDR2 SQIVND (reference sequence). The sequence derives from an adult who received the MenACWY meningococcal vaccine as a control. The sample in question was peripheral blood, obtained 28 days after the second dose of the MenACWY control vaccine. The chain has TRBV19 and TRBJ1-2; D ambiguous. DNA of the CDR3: TGTGCCAGTAGTATAGGTGGAATTAACTATGGCTACACCTTC. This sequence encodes CASSIGGINYGYTF.